Given below is one T cell receptor (beta chain) in context. Its binding antigen is unknown. Per-base qualities were not stored, and no clone one base away is much larger. Patients with a history of autoimmune disease or receiving systemic immunosuppression were excluded from the trial. Peripheral blood for TCR sequencing was collected from all dose cohorts at baseline, on cycle 4 day 1, and on cycle 7 day 1. Samples were obtained from an open-label, multicenter, first-in-human phase I dose-escalation trial of ivuxolimab. Adults with locally advanced or metastatic melanoma, renal cell, hepatocellular, or head and neck squamous cell carcinoma were enrolled in the trial. Before TCR sequencing, CD4+ and CD8+ T cells were separately sorted from peripheral blood. The data were taken from a study of OX40 agonist ivuxolimab in advanced cancers. Background for the entire study: The costimulatory receptor OX40 (CD134) was targeted by ivuxolimab, a fully human IgG2 agonistic monoclonal antibody. Intravenous ivuxolimab was administered to patients every 2 weeks at six dose levels: 0.01, 0.1, 0.3, 1.5, 3 and 10 mg/kg. Among the 52 dose-escalation patients, approximately 20 had hepatocellular carcinoma, approximately 15 melanoma, 9 renal cell carcinoma and 9 head and neck cancer. The dose-escalation cohort was over 70% male with a mean age of about 60 years, ranging from roughly 23 to 90. Patients were allowed to have had prior anti-PD-1, anti-PD-L1 or anti-CTLA-4 therapy, and 40% of the dose-escalation patients had previously received checkpoint inhibitors. Partial responses occurred in three dose-escalation patients, of whom one had hepatocellular carcinoma and two had cutaneous melanoma. The purpose of peripheral TCRbeta sequencing was to test whether ivuxolimab changed TCR sequence diversity and led to clonal T-cell expansion. The paper covers the monotherapy dose-escalation part of the phase I ivuxolimab trial, which included N of about 50 patients.

Genomic DNA was isolated from the sorted cells so that the TCRbeta CDR3 region could be sequenced. The immunoSEQ Assay was used for sequencing of TCRbeta CDR3 regions. TCRdb carries this immuneACCESS record with in-frame sequences only. Its versions omit some clonotypes, under half of them owing to an unresolved V gene in the studies checked, with the rest unexplained. The sample data list 50,000 to 65,000 clones, and 70% to 90% of these were observed just once. Clones ranked in the top ten supply around 0.79% of the sample. What the authors observed across the whole study: In the 0.1-3.0 mg/kg groups, partial responders had among the lowest normalized peripheral clonal expansion, particularly in CD8+ T cells. After ivuxolimab, CD8+ T cells had more expanded clones than CD4+ T cells on average. Which antigens the clonally expanded peripheral T cells were specific for was not determined. Low levels of normalized T-cell clonal expansion were also seen in some nonresponding patients. At doses of 0.1 to 3.0 mg/kg, clonal expansion of both CD4+ and CD8+ blood T cells was observed from baseline to week 6.

The germline V end is reduced by 3 bases and the J end by 1 base; junction bases left unmatched: 12. Spanning cysteine to phenylalanine, the CDR3 consists of 18 amino acids. The sequence is cut down to CDR3 DNA, 54 bases in frame from base 1. CDR1 and CDR2, looked up from the germline V gene (reference sequence), are MNHEY and SMNVEV. Specimen: CD4+ or CD8+ T cells sorted from blood, collected in a trial of the OX40 agonist ivuxolimab. The rearrangement joined TRBV27 to TRBJ1-1, and 9 junction bases match TRBD1. This clonotype was sampled from an adult with an advanced solid tumor such as melanoma, head and neck, liver or kidney cancer. In nucleotide form, the sequence is TGTGCCAGCAGTTTTCTATCCACACCGGGACAGGGGAACACTGAAGCTTTCTTT. The resulting protein is CASSFLSTPGQGNTEAFF.